What follows are 20 T cell receptor beta chains derived from one specimen sequenced in a study of low-dose radiotherapy and immunotherapy resistance in tumors. Time point noted: after trial treatment. Stated treatment: LDRT plus nivolumab, ipilimumab, low-dose cyclophosphamide and aspirin (RACIN trial). cDNA synthesis used a TRAV/TRBV-specific primer set for both chains. TCR amplification involved around 22 PCR cycles with a constant-region primer and V-primer adapter. TCRdb fed the reads into MiXCR, producing one record per CDR3 protein. The sample has tens of thousands of distinct CDR3 sequences; under 25% are singletons. Sequenced here: PBMCs, sampled after low-dose radiotherapy plus immunotherapy. The receptors derive from a female donor with ovarian cancer.

In this sample, this clonotype turned up many times. V is TRBV5-1 and J is TRBJ2-6; TRBD1 agrees at 8 bases. Germline V gene sequence: CDR1 SGHRS, CDR2 YFSETQ. V lost 8 bases, J lost 2 bases, and 6 bases stayed unmatched. This CDR3 comprises 15 residues. CDR3 protein: CASRQGTTGANVLTF. For the CDR3, the DNA is TGCGCCAGTAGACAGGGGACAACTGGGGCCAACGTCCTGACTTTC.

This clonotype was recorded many times. The V gene is TRBV6-2 or TRBV6-3, the J gene TRBJ2-1; D uncertain. CDR1 MNHEY and CDR2 SVGEGT come from the germline V gene. CDR3 size: 12 residues. The V gene lost 9 bases and the J gene lost 5 bases, with 11 bases spanning the gap. This chain's CDR3 is CASCPSHNEQFF. The CDR3 DNA reads TGTGCCAGTTGTCCCAGTCACAATGAGCAGTTCTTC.

This clonotype was seen many times. This rearrangement joins TRBV7-3 to TRBJ2-7; 8 nucleotides line up with TRBD2. There are 16 residues in the CDR3. The V segment lost 0 bases and the J segment 4 bases; nucleotides outside the gene matches: 8. The germline V gene encodes CDR1 SGHTA and CDR2 FQGTGA. CDR3 in amino acids: CASSLTGTRGGYEQYF. The CDR3 DNA is TGTGCCAGCAGCTTAACTGGGACTAGGGGAGGATACGAGCAGTACTTC.

The chain links TRBV5-4 to TRBJ2-5; weak D call: TRBD1 (7 bases). The V and J ends lost 4 bases and 3 bases respectively, with 16 bases between them. Germline CDR1 is SGHNT and CDR2 is YYREEE (reference sequence). CDR3 size: 15 residues. As DNA, the CDR3 is TGTGCCAGCAGCATGGGACTGACAGGGAAAGAGACCCAGTACTTC. Encoded protein: CASSMGLTGKETQYF.

The chain joins TRBV6-1 to TRBJ1-1, with D possibly TRBD1 on 5 matching bases. Deletions cut 7 bases from V and 1 base from J, with 19 bases between. The CDR3 is 16 amino acids. The germline V gene has CDR1 MNHNS and CDR2 SASEGT. Here the CDR3 reads CASTAQERTENTEAFF. The CDR3 DNA reads TGTGCCAGCACAGCACAGGAGCGAACGGAGAACACTGAAGCTTTCTTT.

This clonotype appeared many times. The V and J genes are TRBV6-2 or TRBV6-3 and TRBJ2-3; the match to TRBD2 covers 12 bases. The junction had 2 bases not matched to a gene; V was cut back by 2 bases and J by 2 bases. The germline CDR1 and CDR2 sequences are MNHEY and SVGEGT. The CDR3 covers 16 residues. CDR3 sequence: CASSYGLAGITDTQYF. The DNA of the CDR3 is TGTGCCAGCAGTTACGGACTAGCGGGGATCACAGATACGCAGTATTTT.

This clonotype was counted between two and nine times. This CDR3 reads CSASLTDTQYF. The CDR3 DNA is TGCAGTGCTAGCCTCACAGATACGCAGTATTTT. The chain is built from TRBV20-1 and TRBJ2-3; D gene uncertain. V gave up 3 bases and J gave up 2 bases, with 3 bases separating them. The length of the CDR3 is 11 residues. Germline V gene data show CDR1 as DFQATT and CDR2 as SNEGSKA (reference sequence).

The genes are TRBV23-1 and TRBJ2-7, with TRBD1 matching over 7 bases. TRBV23-1 is given ORF status, its function remaining uncertain. This CDR3 has 18 amino acids. The junction had 14 bases not matched to a gene; V was cut back by 1 base and J by 2 bases. CDR3 sequence reads: CASSQLMTGQNVPYEQYF. DNA for the CDR3: TGCGCCAGCAGTCAATTAATGACAGGGCAAAATGTCCCCTACGAGCAGTACTTC.

This clonotype was seen a few times. The gene calls are TRBV12-5 and TRBJ2-3; 10 bases map to TRBD2. The V gene end was trimmed by 5 bases and the J gene end by 3 bases; junction bases not matched to a gene: 5. Germline CDR1 and CDR2: LGHNT and FRNRAP. The CDR3 consists of 15 residues. CDR3 region: CASGPGTSDTDTQYF. The CDR3 coding sequence is TGTGCTAGTGGTCCCGGGACTAGCGATACAGATACGCAGTATTTT.

The rearrangement links TRBV28 to TRBJ1-2, with 7 nucleotides matching TRBD1. CDR1 is MDHEN, CDR2 SYDVKM, per germline. This CDR3 is 14 amino acids long. V shed 8 bases and J 8 bases; nucleotides not matched to a gene: 14. The CDR3 spells CASGRSTGEFGYTF. The CDR3 bases are TGTGCCAGCGGAAGATCAACAGGGGAATTCGGCTACACCTTC.

A note on this clonotype: A single base is all that separates this from a far larger clone, so a read error is likely. The J gene is TRBJ2-1, the V gene TRBV6-8; tentative D call: TRBD1 (6 bases). Germline CDR1 reads MNHGY; CDR2 reads SAAAGT. Trimming removed 11 bases from V and 4 bases from J, with 12 bases in between. The length of the CDR3 is 12 residues. The CDR3 DNA sequence: TGTGCCGCAGGGGAGCCTTACAATGAGCAGTTCTTC. The encoded protein is CAAGEPYNEQFF.

This clonotype was observed at least ten times. This chain joins TRBV10-3 and TRBJ1-5; 8 positions agree with TRBD1. The germline V gene encodes CDR1 ENHRY and CDR2 SYGVKD. The length of the CDR3 is 13 residues. V was pared by 5 bases and J by 6 bases, with 3 bases of the junction left unmatched. In nucleotides, the CDR3 is TGTGCCATCAGTTCGACAGGGGTTCAGCCCCAGCATTTT. As protein: CAISSTGVQPQHF.

In its sample, this clonotype was seen many times. The chain has TRBV30 and TRBJ1-1; TRBD1 might be the D (5 bases). CDR3 length equals 16 residues. Germline V gene data show CDR1 as GTSNPN and CDR2 as SVGIG (reference sequence). V lost 1 base to trimming and J lost 0 bases, with 15 bases between them. The CDR3 region has the DNA TGTGCCTGGAGTGACGCACCGGGCAGGGTGAACACTGAAGCTTTCTTT. This sequence encodes CAWSDAPGRVNTEAFF.

This clonotype occurred many times. V gene TRBV28 combines with J gene TRBJ1-2; no clear D. The V gene's germline CDR1 is MDHEN and CDR2 SYDVKM. CDR3 length: 14 residues. Trimming cost V 5 bases and J 4 bases, with 14 bases left between them. The chain's CDR3 is CASSLISGGYGYTF. The CDR3 DNA sequence: TGTGCCAGCAGTCTAATCTCAGGAGGCTATGGCTACACCTTC.

This clonotype was observed many times. The V call is TRBV21-1, the J call TRBJ2-5; the table assigns TRBD1, which was not confirmed against the DNA. TRBV21-1 is reported as a pseudogene. This CDR3 is 17 amino acids long. Written as DNA, the CDR3 is TGTGCCAGCACCAACCCCGGACAGGGGGCGCGACCAGAGACCCAGTACTTC. Encoded protein: CASTNPGQGARPETQYF.

This clonotype has ten or more counts. This chain joins TRBV20-1 and TRBJ2-5; possibly TRBD2 for D (5 bases). This CDR3 spans 14 amino acids. Trimming took 3 bases from V and 2 from J, leaving 13 bases between them. The germline gives CDR1 DFQATT, CDR2 SNEGSKA (reference sequence). This CDR3 is CSASSGRTQETQYF. In DNA form, the CDR3 reads TGCAGTGCTAGCTCCGGACGGACTCAAGAGACCCAGTACTTC.

To note about this clonotype: A far larger clone is just one base off, so this is likely a read error. The rearrangement links TRBV24-1 to TRBJ2-1; tentative D call: TRBD1 (5 bases). The CDR3 is 15 amino acids. Trimming took off 2 bases at V and 10 bases at J, with 17 bases between the two ends. Germline assignment: CDR1 KGHDR and CDR2 SFDVKD. CDR3 bases: TGTGCCACCAGTGATTCAAGGGCGGACACCTACGAGCAGTTCTTC. Translation gives CATSDSRADTYEQFF.

This clonotype was counted ten times or more. The chain recombines TRBV30 with TRBJ2-1; TRBD1 agrees at 7 bases. This CDR3 is 18 amino acids long. Germline V gene lookup returns CDR1 GTSNPN and CDR2 SVGIG (reference sequence). With 0 bases clipped from V and 8 bases from J, the junction kept 19 bases outside the gene matches. The DNA of the CDR3 is TGTGCCTGGAGTGTTTTTTCTCCTGGGCCAGGGGGTGTACATGAGCAGTTCTTC. It codes for CAWSVFSPGPGGVHEQFF.

This clonotype was observed many times. The chain has TRBV18 and TRBJ1-3; no clear D gene. Trimming stripped 5 bases from V and 0 bases from J, with 11 bases between. Looked up from germline, CDR1 is KGHSH and CDR2 is LQKENI. CDR3 length equals 15 residues. In nucleotides, the CDR3 is TGTGCCAGCTCAGGCCCTGGGAGCTCTGGAAACACCATATATTTT. Encoded protein: CASSGPGSSGNTIYF.

This clonotype was observed at least ten times. This chain links TRBV19 with TRBJ1-4; no clear D. V gave up 1 base and J gave up 0 bases, with 6 bases separating them. The CDR3 contains 15 residues. Per germline, CDR1 LNHDA and CDR2 SQIVND (reference sequence). CDR3 sequence: CASSIGETTNEKLFF. CDR3 DNA: TGTGCCAGTAGTATAGGAGAGACAACTAATGAAAAACTGTTTTTT.